The rows below give T cell receptor beta chains drawn from one sample of a study of blood T cell repertoires in COVID-19. Here immunoSEQ multiplex PCR was the method, and the copy in TCRdb shows in-frame clones only, minus some. In the table there are approximately 250,000 clones, roughly 80% of which are singletons. The sample comprised peripheral blood. These receptors were taken from a woman aged 45 to 65 with acute or convalescent COVID-19. The CDR3 runs from the conserved cysteine through the conserved F or W. The D gene is left open where the match is weak. The size entry is marked missing in some rows and otherwise reads once, few, many or a size class.

D	V	size	J	CDR3	DNA
TRBD2	TRBV3-1/TRBV3-2	-	TRBJ2-2	CASRGGPTNTGELFF	TGTGCCAGCCGGGGGGGACCAACGAACACCGGGGAGCTGTTTTTT
TRBD2	TRBV9	-	TRBJ2-3	CASSVGLAGGLGDTQYF	TGTGCCAGCAGCGTAGGGCTAGCGGGGGGGCTGGGAGATACGCAGTATTTT
TRBD2	TRBV10-3	-	TRBJ2-5	CAISGTPKLAGGQETQYF	TGTGCCATCAGTGGGACACCGAAACTAGCGGGGGGACAAGAGACCCAGTACTTC
TRBD1	TRBV2	-	TRBJ1-1	CASRLQGDTEAFF	TGTGCCAGCCGGTTACAGGGGGATACTGAAGCTTTCTTT
TRBD1	TRBV28	-	TRBJ1-2	CASAMAGGDGYTF	TGTGCCAGCGCCATGGCAGGGGGCGATGGCTACACCTTC
TRBD2	TRBV3-1/TRBV3-2	once	TRBJ2-2	CASSLSGSAGELFF	TGTGCCAGCAGCCTTAGCGGGAGTGCCGGGGAGCTGTTTTTT
-	TRBV7-9	-	TRBJ2-3	CASSLADVGLRQYF	TGTGCCAGCAGCTTAGCTGACGTGGGGCTAAGGCAGTATTTT
TRBD1	TRBV2	few	TRBJ1-1	CASTGQGVGRAFF	TGTGCCAGCACGGGACAGGGTGTGGGTAGAGCTTTCTTT
-	TRBV4-1	once	TRBJ2-1	CASSQDPQDNEQFF	TGCGCCAGCAGCCAAGATCCCCAGGACAATGAGCAGTTCTTC
-	TRBV5-1	-	TRBJ1-2	CASSLDEEIYGYTF	TGCGCCAGCAGCCTGGACGAGGAAATCTATGGCTACACCTTC
-	TRBV7-2	-	TRBJ1-2	CASSLQGNYGYTF	TGTGCCAGCAGCTTACAGGGGAACTATGGCTACACCTTC
TRBD2	TRBV7-6	-	TRBJ2-2	CASSPPTGSGGFTGELFF	TGTGCCAGCAGCCCGCCCACTGGTAGCGGGGGGTTCACCGGGGAGCTGTTTTTT
-	TRBV6-4	-	TRBJ1-2	CASSHEGYTF	TGTGCCAGCAGTCATGAGGGCTACACCTTC
-	TRBV2	once	TRBJ1-6	CASSVNSYNSPLHF	TGTGCCAGCAGTGTCAACAGTTATAATTCACCCCTCCACTTT
-	TRBV7-9	-	TRBJ1-4	CASSLAAGAVATNEKLFF	TGTGCCAGCAGCTTAGCGGCAGGGGCGGTGGCAACTAATGAAAAACTGTTTTTT
-	TRBV5-5	-	TRBJ2-7	CASSFRTGVYEQYF	TGTGCCAGCAGCTTCAGGACGGGAGTATACGAGCAGTACTTC
TRBD1	TRBV25-1	-	TRBJ2-3	CASSRQGWDTQYF	TGTGCCAGCAGTAGACAGGGGTGGGATACGCAGTATTTT
TRBD1	TRBV15	-	TRBJ1-2	CATSGQGVGYTF	TGTGCCACCAGCGGACAGGGGGTTGGCTACACCTTC
TRBD2	TRBV7-2	-	TRBJ2-1	CASSLETAGAAVGNEQFF	TGTGCCAGCAGCTTAGAAACAGCGGGGGCCGCAGTGGGAAATGAGCAGTTCTTC
-	TRBV7-2	once	TRBJ1-5	CASSLSPGSNQPQHF	TGTGCCAGCAGCTTATCCCCGGGTAGCAATCAGCCCCAGCATTTT
TRBD2	TRBV9	-	TRBJ2-1	CASSARTSGNNEQFF	TGTGCCAGCAGCGCTAGGACTAGCGGGAATAATGAGCAGTTCTTC
-	TRBV12-3/TRBV12-4	-	TRBJ2-1	CASSSRGYNEQFF	TGTGCCAGCAGTTCGCGGGGCTACAATGAGCAGTTCTTC
-	TRBV6-1	-	TRBJ2-5	CASSEAPQQETQYF	TGTGCCAGCAGTGAAGCGCCCCAGCAAGAGACCCAGTACTTC
TRBD1	TRBV28	few	TRBJ1-1	CASREQGAHGDTEAFF	TGTGCCAGCAGAGAACAGGGGGCGCATGGGGACACTGAAGCTTTCTTT
-	TRBV12-5	-	TRBJ2-2	CASGLISGANTGELFF	TGTGCTAGTGGTTTGATATCGGGAGCGAACACCGGGGAGCTGTTTTTT
TRBD1	TRBV10-1	-	TRBJ2-1	CASSSQGGYHEQFF	TGCGCCAGCAGTTCACAGGGGGGTTATCATGAGCAGTTCTTC
-	TRBV12-5	-	TRBJ1-1	CASGLEFRGAFF	TGTGCTAGTGGTTTGGAATTTCGAGGGGCTTTCTTT
-	TRBV28	-	TRBJ1-5	CASSLGEAGNQPQHF	TGTGCCAGCAGTTTAGGGGAGGCGGGCAATCAGCCCCAGCATTTT
TRBD1	TRBV28	-	TRBJ2-3	CASSLRTGVADTQYF	TGTGCCAGCAGTCTCCGGACAGGGGTGGCAGATACGCAGTATTTT
-	TRBV29-1	few	TRBJ1-2	CSVGRQDGYTF	TGCAGCGTGGGCAGACAGGATGGCTACACCTTC
TRBD1	TRBV6-5	-	TRBJ1-1	CAGVRGQNTEAFF	TGTGCCGGGGTCAGGGGGCAAAACACTGAAGCTTTCTTT
-	TRBV6-6	-	TRBJ1-5	CASSTFQGLSNQPQHF	TGTGCCAGCAGTACTTTCCAGGGTTTGAGCAATCAGCCCCAGCATTTT
TRBD1	TRBV30	-	TRBJ1-1	CAWSSGGPGAFF	TGTGCCTGGAGTTCAGGGGGCCCAGGGGCTTTCTTT
-	TRBV28	-	TRBJ2-7	CASRQSSYEQYF	TGTGCCAGCAGACAGAGCTCCTACGAGCAGTACTTC
TRBD1	TRBV5-6	-	TRBJ1-6	CASSFTAGTGAKNNSPLHF	TGTGCCAGCAGCTTCACCGCCGGGACAGGGGCCAAAAATAATTCACCCCTCCACTTT
-	TRBV24-1	few	TRBJ2-2	CATSTSGGATGELFF	TGTGCCACCTCTACCTCGGGGGGCGCGACCGGGGAGCTGTTTTTT
TRBD1	TRBV2	-	TRBJ1-2	CASSLTGQGAGGYTF	TGTGCCAGCAGTCTTACGGGACAGGGGGCTGGTGGCTACACCTTC
TRBD1	TRBV2	once	TRBJ1-3	CASRLDRGRGNTIYF	TGTGCCAGCAGACTCGACAGGGGGCGTGGAAACACCATATATTTT
-	TRBV30	-	TRBJ2-1	CAWSVQFYEQFF	TGTGCCTGGAGTGTCCAGTTCTATGAGCAGTTCTTC
TRBD2	TRBV13	-	TRBJ2-7	CASSSGLAGSEQYF	TGTGCCAGCAGCTCTGGTCTAGCGGGATCCGAGCAGTACTTC
-	TRBV21-1	few	TRBJ1-3	CASSTQGISGNTIYF	TGTGCCAGCAGCACTCAGGGGATCTCTGGAAACACCATATATTTT
TRBD1	TRBV28	-	TRBJ1-1	CASRETGSGEAFF	TGTGCCAGCAGAGAGACAGGGAGCGGTGAAGCTTTCTTT
-	TRBV28	-	TRBJ1-1	CASSSRGLGTEAFF	TGTGCCAGCAGTTCCCGGGGTCTTGGCACTGAAGCTTTCTTT
-	TRBV7-8	-	TRBJ2-3	CASSRLDTQYF	TGTGCCAGCAGCCGCTTGGATACGCAGTATTTT
TRBD1	TRBV9	-	TRBJ2-7	CASSAEIPGQGAYEQYF	TGTGCCAGCAGCGCGGAGATACCGGGACAGGGGGCCTACGAGCAGTACTTC
-	TRBV5-1	few	TRBJ1-1	CASSFSLGAGTEAFF	TGCGCCAGCAGCTTTTCTTTAGGAGCTGGGACTGAAGCTTTCTTT
TRBD1	TRBV28	few	TRBJ2-7	CASSLPGQGTYEQYF	TGTGCCAGCAGTCTACCGGGACAGGGAACCTACGAGCAGTACTTC
-	TRBV12-3/TRBV12-4	-	TRBJ1-1	CASSFLEVTEAFF	TGTGCCAGCAGTTTCTTGGAGGTCACTGAAGCTTTCTTT